This T cell receptor (beta chain) originates from a study of shared clonotypes between healthy human individuals. The CDR3 has 16 residues. Trimming took off 3 bases at V and 5 bases at J, with 18 bases between the two ends. Germline CDR1 is SGDLS and CDR2 is YYNGEE. TCRdb's copy holds only in-frame clones and misses some; the assay was immunoSEQ multiplex PCR. The sample contains some 1.1 million clones, 60% to 85% of which appear only once. Study-wide findings and caveats: Although depth was large, rarefaction showed that sequencing of the sorted subsets was incomplete.

Remarks on this clone: The antigen is undetermined.

The source is a man between 18 and 35 years old in good health. Some clones in this sample may be carry-over from other donors' samples. The chain couples TRBV9 to TRBJ2-4, with D possibly being TRBD1 (6 bases). The sample consisted of memory CD4+ T cells from PBMCs. The sample's subset: CD45RA-negative fraction. The CDR3 region is CASSARQVPGENIQYF. The CDR3 coding sequence is TGTGCCAGCAGCGCGAGACAGGTGCCAGGGGAAAACATTCAGTACTTC.